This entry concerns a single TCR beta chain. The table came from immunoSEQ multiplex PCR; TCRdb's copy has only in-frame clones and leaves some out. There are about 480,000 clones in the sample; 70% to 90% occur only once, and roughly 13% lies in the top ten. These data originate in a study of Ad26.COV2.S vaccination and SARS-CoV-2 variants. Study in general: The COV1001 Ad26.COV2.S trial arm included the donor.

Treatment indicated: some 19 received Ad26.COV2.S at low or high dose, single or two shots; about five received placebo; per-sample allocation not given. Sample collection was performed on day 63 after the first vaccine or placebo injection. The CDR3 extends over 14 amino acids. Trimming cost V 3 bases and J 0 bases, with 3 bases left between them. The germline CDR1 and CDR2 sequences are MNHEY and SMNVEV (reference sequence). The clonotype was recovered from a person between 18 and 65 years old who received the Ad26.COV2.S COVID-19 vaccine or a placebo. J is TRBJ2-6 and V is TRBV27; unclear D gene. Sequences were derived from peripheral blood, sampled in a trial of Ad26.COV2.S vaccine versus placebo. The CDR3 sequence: CASSFTSGANVLTF. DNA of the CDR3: TGTGCCAGCAGTTTTACCTCTGGGGCCAACGTCCTGACTTTC.